This T cell receptor (beta chain) originates from a study of monozygotic twins with inflammatory bowel disease. UMIs containing a 6-nucleotide sample barcode were added via template switching. Following a re-call of the 5' RACE reads, TCRdb has one entry per CDR3 protein and lacks DNA. This sample's table reports a few hundred thousand distinct CDR3 sequences. Germline V gene sequence: CDR1 SQVTM, CDR2 ANQGSEA. This CDR3 is 12 amino acids long. Each donor supplied around 2.3 ml of blood. This receptor was identified in a human donor with ulcerative colitis or Crohn's disease, or a healthy co-twin of an affected twin (not recorded which). The sample comprised blood. This sequence joins TRBV29-1 and TRBJ2-7. The CDR3 loop is CSGRTATYEQYF.